A single sample gave rise to the 16 T cell receptor beta chains below, sequenced in a study of identical twins. MiXCR was run by TCRdb on the 5' RACE reads, yielding one entry per CDR3 protein. The table shows a few hundred thousand distinct CDR3 sequences, with 5.5% to 7.5% occurring only once. Separately, the same data were catalogued under a study of T cells expressing NK-cell markers.

Sequenced sample: CD8+ T cells sorted from blood. All receptors come from a woman aged 18-29 years in good health.

This clonotype was observed many times. This chain connects TRBV20-1 to TRBJ2-1; 14 nucleotides line up with TRBD2. CDR1 and CDR2 from the germline V gene are DFQATT and SNEGSKA (reference sequence). J lost 5 bases, V lost 2 bases, and 2 bases had no gene match. The CDR3 contains 15 residues. In nucleotides, the CDR3 is TGCAGTGCTAGACCGACTAGCGGGGGGGACAATGAGCAGTTCTTC. Translated, it gives CSARPTSGGDNEQFF.

Ten or more counts support this clonotype. The chain combines TRBV11-2 with TRBJ2-7, with a possible D match to TRBD1 (5 bases). The CDR3 loop spans 14 amino acids. Germline V gene lookup returns CDR1 SGHAT and CDR2 FQNNGV. Trimming pared 2 bases from V and 1 base from J, leaving 9 bases between. The CDR3 sequence is CASSLTDISYEQYF. As DNA, the CDR3 is TGTGCCAGCAGCTTAACGGACATTTCCTACGAGCAGTACTTC.

The rearrangement joins TRBV12-3 or TRBV12-4 to TRBJ2-5, with TRBD2 matching 9 bases. This CDR3 has 15 amino acids. V trimming: 7 bases; J trimming: 9 bases; junction bases outside the gene matches: 15. CDR3 nucleotides: TGTGCCAGCACCCCCCAGCGGGGGGTTCCAATGGCCCAGTACTTC. The encoded protein is CASTPQRGVPMAQYF.

V usage is TRBV15 and J usage is TRBJ2-1; D tentatively reads TRBD1 or TRBD2 (6 bases each). Trimming pared 2 bases from V and 8 bases from J, leaving 13 bases between. Germline V gene sequence: CDR1 LNHNV, CDR2 YYDKDF (reference sequence). The CDR3 spans 14 residues. The CDR3 region has the DNA TGTGCCACCAGCAGAAGGGGGGCCGAACATGAGCAGTTCTTC. Protein product: CATSRRGAEHEQFF. Together with reference TRBV15 and TRBJ2-1, the CDR3 gives the full variable domain: DAMVIQNPRYQVTQFGKPVTLSCSQTLNHNVMYWYQQKSSQAPKLLFHYYDKDFNNEADTPDNFQSRRPNTSFCFLDIRSPGLGDTAMYLCATSRRGAEHEQFFGPGTRLTVL.

This clonotype was counted at least ten times. V gene TRBV7-9 combines with J gene TRBJ2-2; 7 bases line up with TRBD1. J was trimmed by 2 bases and V by 5 bases; bases with no gene match: 5. This CDR3 is built from 15 residues. Germline CDR1 is SEHNR and CDR2 is FQNEAQ (reference sequence). The CDR3 nucleotides read TGTGCCAGCAGCCACCGACAGGGTAACACCGGGGAGCTGTTTTTT. It yields the protein CASSHRQGNTGELFF.

This clonotype was detected a few times. The rearrangement uses TRBV4-3 and TRBJ1-1, with 7 positions matching TRBD1. CDR1 and CDR2 from the germline V gene are LGHNA and YSLEER. The CDR3 runs 16 residues. Germline trimming cut 1 base from V and 0 bases from J; bases unmatched to any gene: 5. The CDR3 region has the DNA TGCGCCAGCAGCCAAGTGAACAGGGGCATGAACACTGAAGCTTTCTTT. It translates to CASSQVNRGMNTEAFF.

This clonotype occurred many times. The V call is TRBV7-9, the J call TRBJ2-7; TRBD1 aligns across 10 bases. Per the germline V gene, CDR1 is SEHNR and CDR2 is FQNEAQ (reference sequence). The ends lost 5 bases at V and 1 base at J; junction bases unmatched: 5. The CDR3 spans 15 residues. The CDR3, as DNA: TGTGCCAGCAGCCCCCGGGACAGGGGTTCCTACGAGCAGTACTTC. It specifies CASSPRDRGSYEQYF.

The rearrangement uses TRBV9 and TRBJ2-7, with D possibly matching TRBD2 (7 bases). Germline assignment: CDR1 SGDLS and CDR2 YYNGEE. The V gene lost 0 bases and the J gene lost 6 bases, with 16 bases spanning the gap. This CDR3 contains 15 residues. The DNA for the CDR3 is TGTGCCAGCAGCGTAGATGGGGGGGCAGGGTCCGAGCAGTACTTC. Amino acid sequence: CASSVDGGAGSEQYF.

This clonotype was seen repeatedly, ten times or more. V and J are TRBV27 and TRBJ2-2, with D possibly TRBD1 on 6 matching bases. V was pared by 5 bases and J by 6 bases, with 13 bases between. The germline gives CDR1 MNHEY, CDR2 SMNVEV (reference sequence). CDR3 size: 14 residues. CDR3 protein: CASSNSQGAGELFF. The CDR3 DNA is TGTGCCAGCAGTAATTCACAGGGTGCCGGGGAGCTGTTTTTT.

This clonotype was detected ten times or more. The chain combines TRBV29-1 with TRBJ2-3; 12 bases align to TRBD2. CDR3 length: 14 amino acids. Trimming cost V 6 bases and J 2 bases; bases outside gene matches: 3. The germline CDR1 and CDR2 sequences are SQVTM and ANQGSEA. CDR3 region: CSVLAGGITDTQYF. The DNA of the CDR3 is TGCAGCGTCCTAGCGGGAGGGATCACAGATACGCAGTATTTT.

This clonotype was detected ten times or more. The chain uses TRBV12-3 or TRBV12-4 and TRBJ2-3; 10 bases map to TRBD2. The CDR3 is 14 residues long. J lost 4 bases, V lost 2 bases, and 0 bases had no gene match. The CDR3 sequence is CASSLTSGADTQYF. In DNA form, the CDR3 reads TGTGCCAGCAGTTTAACTAGCGGGGCAGATACGCAGTATTTT.

This clonotype has more than one count but fewer than ten. The chain joins TRBV6-1 to TRBJ2-5; the D is unclear. The length of the CDR3 is 14 residues. Trimming removed 6 bases from V and 0 bases from J, with 11 bases in between. Germline V gene lookup returns CDR1 MNHNS and CDR2 SASEGT. CDR3 amino acids: CASSPSTYQETQYF. CDR3 coding DNA: TGTGCCAGCAGCCCTTCTACGTACCAAGAGACCCAGTACTTC.

With respect to this clonotype: This could be a read error, since a much larger clone is one nucleotide away. The V call is TRBV3-1, the J call TRBJ2-5; D unclear. CDR1 and CDR2 from the germline V gene are LGHDT and YNNKEL (reference sequence). The germline V and J ends were trimmed by 1 base and 4 bases, with 1 base remaining between them. This CDR3 region has 11 residues. The CDR3 nucleotides read TGTGCCAGCAGCCAAGCAGAGACCCAGTACTTC. Translation: CASSQAETQYF.

This clonotype came up a few times. The V gene is TRBV2, the J gene TRBJ2-3; the D is unclear. CDR1 and CDR2 from the germline V gene are SNHLY and FYNNEI. The CDR3 length is 15 residues. V was clipped by 9 bases and J by 0 bases, with 16 bases between them. The CDR3 DNA sequence: TGTGCCAGTAGCTTTTGGGCCTCTAGCACAGATACGCAGTATTTT. Translation: CASSFWASSTDTQYF.

The table lists this clonotype with a few counts. The chain joins TRBV11-3 to TRBJ2-1, with D possibly matching TRBD1 (6 bases). The CDR3 totals 13 residues. V lost 2 bases to trimming and J lost 5 bases, with 7 bases between them. Germline V gene lookup returns CDR1 SGHNT and CDR2 YENEEA. The CDR3 bases are TGTGCCAGCAGCTTACGACAGGACAATGAGCAGTTCTTC. Translating it yields CASSLRQDNEQFF.

The chain is built from TRBV29-1 and TRBJ2-7, with 9 bases identical to TRBD1. V trimming: 5 bases; J trimming: 3 bases; junction bases outside the gene matches: 8. The CDR3 is 14 amino acids. Germline CDR1 SQVTM, CDR2 ANQGSEA. CDR3 nucleotide sequence: TGCAGCGTTTTCGTGGGACAGGGTGGCTACGAGCAGTACTTC. Translated: CSVFVGQGGYEQYF.